Listed below are T cell receptor beta chains from one sample, sequenced in a study of Graves' ophthalmopathy and Graves' hyperthyroidism. MiXCR, applied by TCRdb to the multiplex PCR reads, yields one record per CDR3 protein. Of around 470,000 distinct CDR3 sequences listed, 13% to 15% are singletons. Sequencing used blood. The receptors originated from a woman younger than 45 with Graves' ophthalmopathy. Both conserved end residues are part of each CDR3. A D gene is named only where the DNA matches it firmly. The size entry is marked missing in some rows and otherwise reads once, few, many or a size class.

>TRBV7-8|NA|many|TRBJ1-1
TGTGCCAGCAGCCTCTCGACGGACCCTTTCTTT
CASSLSTDPFF
>TRBV4-2|TRBD1|many|TRBJ1-2
TGTGCCAGCAGCCACGCCCAAGGGGGACAGGGTGATGGCTACACCTTC
CASSHAQGGQGDGYTF
>TRBV2|TRBD1|many|TRBJ1-1
TGTGCCAGCAGTGGACAGGGGGCGCGGAACACTGAAGCTTTCTTT
CASSGQGARNTEAFF
>TRBV4-1|NA|many|TRBJ1-5
TGCGCCAGCAGCCAAGAACAGGCCTACAATCAGCCCCAGCATTTT
CASSQEQAYNQPQHF
>TRBV9|NA|many|TRBJ2-5
TGTGCCAGCAGCGTCCGGTTCGAAGAGACCCAGTACTTC
CASSVRFEETQYF
>TRBV29-1|TRBD1|many|TRBJ2-7
TGCAGCGTTGGAGGGGGCACCTACGAGCAGTACTTC
CSVGGGTYEQYF
>TRBV7-6|NA|many|TRBJ1-1
TGTGCCAGCAGCTTAGGTCTCAGTCCGAACACTGAAGCTTTCTTT
CASSLGLSPNTEAFF
>TRBV29-1|NA|few|TRBJ2-2
TGCAGCGTTCGAACGGGGACTGTCACCGGGGAGCTGTTTTTT
CSVRTGTVTGELFF
>TRBV4-1|NA|many|TRBJ2-2
TGCGCCAGCAGCCAAGAAAAAGCAGCGAACACCGGGGAGCTGTTTTTT
CASSQEKAANTGELFF
>TRBV12-5|TRBD1|many|TRBJ1-2
TGTGCTAGTGGTTTGCCACTGGGACAGCTTCTCTATGGCTACACCTTC
CASGLPLGQLLYGYTF
>TRBV6-5|NA|NA|TRBJ1-6
TGTGCCAGCAGTTTACCCCGGGATGTTGTGGTGGGTTATTCACCCCTCCACTTT
CASSLPRDVVVGYSPLHF
>TRBV28|TRBD1|many|TRBJ2-7
TGTGCCAGCAGACGGGCCGGGACAGGGAGCGAGCAGTACTTC
CASRRAGTGSEQYF
>TRBV12-5|NA|many|TRBJ1-3
TGTGCTAGTGGTTTGGTACCGATCCGGAAACCTGGAAACACCATATATTTT
CASGLVPIRKPGNTIYF
>TRBV6-1|TRBD1|many|TRBJ2-7
TGTGCCAGCAAGGGACAGGTCTCCTACGAGCAGTACTTC
CASKGQVSYEQYF
>TRBV15|NA|many|TRBJ1-6
TGTGCCACCAGCAGAGATCTGCCCGGCATGGTGATGAATTCACCCCTCCACTTT
CATSRDLPGMVMNSPLHF
>TRBV19|TRBD2|many|TRBJ2-5
TGTGCCAGTAGGGATCTAGCGGGGGGTCTAGAGACCCAGTACTTC
CASRDLAGGLETQYF
>TRBV18|NA|many|TRBJ1-2
TGTGCCAGCTCACCACCAGGTTTGGGTGGCTACACCTTC
CASSPPGLGGYTF
>TRBV6-5|NA|NA|TRBJ2-7
TGTGCCAGCAGTTCTTTTTTCCCCGAGCAGTACTTC
CASSSFFPEQYF
>TRBV30|TRBD1|many|TRBJ2-2
TGTGCCTGGGAGGGGGCAGCCCCCGGGGAGCTGTTTTTT
CAWEGAAPGELFF
>TRBV10-3|NA|many|TRBJ2-5
TGTGCCATCAGTGAGGGGCCGATCCAAGAGACCCAGTACTTC
CAISEGPIQETQYF
>TRBV30|NA|many|TRBJ1-1
TGTGCCTGGGATGAAGCTTTCTTT
CAWDEAFF
>TRBV19|NA|many|TRBJ1-5
TGTGCCAGTACCCCCAGGGGAGGGGATAGCAATCAGCCCCAGCATTTT
CASTPRGGDSNQPQHF
>TRBV6-1|NA|NA|TRBJ1-1
TGTGCCGCTACAGGGATGAACACTGAAGCTTTCTTT
CAATGMNTEAFF
>TRBV13|NA|many|TRBJ2-7
TGTGCCAGCAGCTTATATGAGGGCTACGAGCAGTACTTC
CASSLYEGYEQYF
>TRBV11-3|TRBD1|many|TRBJ1-3
TGTGCCAGCAGCCCACAGGGGAGAAACACCATATATTTT
CASSPQGRNTIYF
>TRBV5-4|NA|NA|TRBJ1-1
TGTGCCAGCAGCTTGGCAGGGTCTCTCGTGGTGAACACTGAAGCTTTCTTT
CASSLAGSLVVNTEAFF
>TRBV11-2|TRBD2|few|TRBJ2-4
TGTGCCAGCAGAGGGGGACTAGCCCGGGGCGGCATTAAGTACTTC
CASRGGLARGGIKYF
>TRBV7-2|NA|many|TRBJ2-7
TGTGCCAGCAGCTTATCGGGACTCCACGAGCAGTACTTC
CASSLSGLHEQYF
>TRBV5-1|NA|NA|TRBJ1-1
TGCGCCAGCAGCTTGGCCGAGGGGGGAAGCACTGAAGCTTTCTTT
CASSLAEGGSTEAFF
>TRBV11-2|TRBD1|many|TRBJ2-5
TGTGCCAGCAGCTTAGATCGGGACAGGAGGATCTACTTC
CASSLDRDRRIYF
>TRBV6-1|NA|many|TRBJ2-7
TGTGCCAGCAGTGGAGGAGTTCTCCCCTACGAGCAGTACTTC
CASSGGVLPYEQYF
>TRBV11-2|TRBD1|many|TRBJ2-5
TGTGCCAGCAGCCCTCAGACAGGGTCGGAGACCCAGTACTTC
CASSPQTGSETQYF
>TRBV4-1|TRBD2|many|TRBJ2-5
TGCGCCAGCAGCCCGACCGTACTAGCGGGAGTTTTGCAAGAGACCCAGTACTTC
CASSPTVLAGVLQETQYF
>TRBV4-2|TRBD2|NA|TRBJ2-2
TGTGCCAGCAGCCAAGATCTAATAGCGGGAAGCACCCCGGAGACCGGGGAGCTGTTTTTT
CASSQDLIAGSTPETGELFF
>TRBV6-5|NA|many|TRBJ1-1
TGTGCCAGCAGTTACAAAGTTGCCAGACCGTGGAACACTGAAGCTTTCTTT
CASSYKVARPWNTEAFF